This T cell receptor (beta chain) was captured by sequencing in a study of technical replicates of blood from several donors. Assay used: immunoSEQ multiplex PCR; TCRdb lists only in-frame clones, some missing. The sample has under 95,000 clones; about 94% are singletons. The CDR3 runs 18 residues. With 4 bases clipped from V and 3 bases from J, the junction kept 12 bases outside the gene matches. Germline values: CDR1 SGHTA, CDR2 FQGNSA. The V gene is TRBV7-2, the J gene TRBJ2-6; 7 bases map to TRBD2. Sequencing used T cells isolated from PBMCs. This receptor was identified in a human donor in good health. CDR3 coding DNA: TGTGCCAGCAGCTATCTTAGCGGGTACATCTTTGGGGCCAACGTCCTGACTTTC. Residues: CASSYLSGYIFGANVLTF.